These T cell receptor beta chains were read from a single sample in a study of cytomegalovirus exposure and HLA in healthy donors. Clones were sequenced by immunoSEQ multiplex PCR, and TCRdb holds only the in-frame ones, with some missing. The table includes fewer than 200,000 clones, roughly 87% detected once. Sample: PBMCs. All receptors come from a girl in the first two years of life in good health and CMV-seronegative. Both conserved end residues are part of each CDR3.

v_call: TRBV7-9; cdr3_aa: CSSSLVADTEAFF
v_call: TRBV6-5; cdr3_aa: CASSTSPGQEKLFF
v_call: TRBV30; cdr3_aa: CAGQGAIQETQYF
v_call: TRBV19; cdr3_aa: CASSVRGETQYF
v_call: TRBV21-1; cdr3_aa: CASSKVVSGGMNIQYF
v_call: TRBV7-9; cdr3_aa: CASRTWGDEQFF
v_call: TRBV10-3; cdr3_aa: CAISAPQGKNTEAFF
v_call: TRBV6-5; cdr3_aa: CASSYRGGPYEQYF
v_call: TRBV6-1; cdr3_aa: CASSETGVFLWTEAFF
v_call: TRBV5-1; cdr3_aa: CASSGTAQETQYF
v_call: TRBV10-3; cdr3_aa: CAISDKSRSYEQYF
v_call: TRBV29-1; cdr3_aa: CSAGQRGTDTQYF
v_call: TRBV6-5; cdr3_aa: CASSYAQGTDYGYTF
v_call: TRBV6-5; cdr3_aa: CASRSSGGMDNEQFF
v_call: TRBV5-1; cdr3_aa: CASSFNVAQETQYF
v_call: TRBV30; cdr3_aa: CAWSVGGAGRADTQYF
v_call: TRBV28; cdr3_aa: CASSLRQLPFDYTF
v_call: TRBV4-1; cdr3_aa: CASSQGQGAFYNQPQHF
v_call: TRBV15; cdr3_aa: CATSRELGGAQHF
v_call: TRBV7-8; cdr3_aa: CASSRVRDRIFGYTF
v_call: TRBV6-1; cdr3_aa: CASSVGGLYEQYF
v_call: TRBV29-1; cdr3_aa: CSVEQGNEKLFF
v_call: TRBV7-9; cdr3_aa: CASSPPSAFSYNEQFF
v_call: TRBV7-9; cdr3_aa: CSSSLNQAGDTQYF
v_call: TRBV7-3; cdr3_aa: CASSSTSGETGELFF
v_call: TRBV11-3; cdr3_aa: CASSGRQAEQYF
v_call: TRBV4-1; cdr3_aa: CASSQDPGGIALNTDTQYF
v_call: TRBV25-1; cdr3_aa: CATGLAGAYEQYF
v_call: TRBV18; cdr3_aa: CASSPPGFLSVETSTDTQYF
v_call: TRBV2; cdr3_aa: CASSGDRVRNTIYF
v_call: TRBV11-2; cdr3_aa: CASRKGQLEKLFF
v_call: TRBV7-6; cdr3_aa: CASSWRADTQYF
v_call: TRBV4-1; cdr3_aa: CASSQDRQGLGVNEQFF
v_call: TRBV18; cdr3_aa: CASSPLAGPQDTQYF
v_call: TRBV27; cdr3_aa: CASSPGLTSTDTQYF
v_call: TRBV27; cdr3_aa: CATRQGNQPQHF
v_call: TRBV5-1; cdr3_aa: CASSFSSGGYEQYF
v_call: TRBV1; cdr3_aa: CTSSQASLAGGPTDTQYF
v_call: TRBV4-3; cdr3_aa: CASSLAGVNEQFF
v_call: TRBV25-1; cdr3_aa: CASAGARGITEAFF
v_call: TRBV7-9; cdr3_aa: CASSYIDRNTEAFF
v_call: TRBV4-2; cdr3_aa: CASSQPTGSSNQPQHF
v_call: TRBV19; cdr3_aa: CASSIGDRANTEAFF
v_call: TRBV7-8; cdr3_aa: CASSLVTGGSGELFF
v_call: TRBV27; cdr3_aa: CASSLKVGGRLETQYF
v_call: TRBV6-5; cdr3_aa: CASSYSSSEVPYEQYF
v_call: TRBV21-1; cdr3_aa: CASSKAGLAFYEQYF
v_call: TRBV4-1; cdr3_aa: CASSQEGKGSGQPQHF
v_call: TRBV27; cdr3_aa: CASSPLPEAFF
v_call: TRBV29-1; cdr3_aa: CSAAGTHTDTQYF
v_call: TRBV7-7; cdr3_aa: CASSPSGGGTTYNEQFF
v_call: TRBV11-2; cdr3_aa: CASSFPTSGRAYFSYEQYF
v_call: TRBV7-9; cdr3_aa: CASSSTGYFTYEQYF
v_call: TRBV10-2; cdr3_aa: CASSPGAWSNQPQHF
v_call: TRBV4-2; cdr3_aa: CASSPGTSGNTGELFF
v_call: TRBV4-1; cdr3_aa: CASSQVDRVVYEQYF